The present T cell receptor beta chain was sequenced within a study of T cell responses to AZD1222 COVID-19 vaccine. This table comes from immunoSEQ multiplex PCR, and its TCRdb copy is limited to in-frame clones, with some not included. This sample has around 110,000 clones, with just over 85% found just once. Germline trimming cut 2 bases from V and 6 bases from J; bases unmatched to any gene: 10. This CDR3 is 16 amino acids long. Germline V lookup: CDR1 SGHTA, CDR2 FQGNSA. Sequenced material: peripheral blood, taken on day 0 of AZD1222 vaccination. This clonotype originated in an adult in good health. This chain connects TRBV7-2 to TRBJ1-1; 9 nucleotides line up with TRBD1. The CDR3 DNA is TGTGCCAGCAGCTTAAGATGGGACAGGGTAATCTCTGAAGCTTTCTTT. This gives the protein CASSLRWDRVISEAFF.